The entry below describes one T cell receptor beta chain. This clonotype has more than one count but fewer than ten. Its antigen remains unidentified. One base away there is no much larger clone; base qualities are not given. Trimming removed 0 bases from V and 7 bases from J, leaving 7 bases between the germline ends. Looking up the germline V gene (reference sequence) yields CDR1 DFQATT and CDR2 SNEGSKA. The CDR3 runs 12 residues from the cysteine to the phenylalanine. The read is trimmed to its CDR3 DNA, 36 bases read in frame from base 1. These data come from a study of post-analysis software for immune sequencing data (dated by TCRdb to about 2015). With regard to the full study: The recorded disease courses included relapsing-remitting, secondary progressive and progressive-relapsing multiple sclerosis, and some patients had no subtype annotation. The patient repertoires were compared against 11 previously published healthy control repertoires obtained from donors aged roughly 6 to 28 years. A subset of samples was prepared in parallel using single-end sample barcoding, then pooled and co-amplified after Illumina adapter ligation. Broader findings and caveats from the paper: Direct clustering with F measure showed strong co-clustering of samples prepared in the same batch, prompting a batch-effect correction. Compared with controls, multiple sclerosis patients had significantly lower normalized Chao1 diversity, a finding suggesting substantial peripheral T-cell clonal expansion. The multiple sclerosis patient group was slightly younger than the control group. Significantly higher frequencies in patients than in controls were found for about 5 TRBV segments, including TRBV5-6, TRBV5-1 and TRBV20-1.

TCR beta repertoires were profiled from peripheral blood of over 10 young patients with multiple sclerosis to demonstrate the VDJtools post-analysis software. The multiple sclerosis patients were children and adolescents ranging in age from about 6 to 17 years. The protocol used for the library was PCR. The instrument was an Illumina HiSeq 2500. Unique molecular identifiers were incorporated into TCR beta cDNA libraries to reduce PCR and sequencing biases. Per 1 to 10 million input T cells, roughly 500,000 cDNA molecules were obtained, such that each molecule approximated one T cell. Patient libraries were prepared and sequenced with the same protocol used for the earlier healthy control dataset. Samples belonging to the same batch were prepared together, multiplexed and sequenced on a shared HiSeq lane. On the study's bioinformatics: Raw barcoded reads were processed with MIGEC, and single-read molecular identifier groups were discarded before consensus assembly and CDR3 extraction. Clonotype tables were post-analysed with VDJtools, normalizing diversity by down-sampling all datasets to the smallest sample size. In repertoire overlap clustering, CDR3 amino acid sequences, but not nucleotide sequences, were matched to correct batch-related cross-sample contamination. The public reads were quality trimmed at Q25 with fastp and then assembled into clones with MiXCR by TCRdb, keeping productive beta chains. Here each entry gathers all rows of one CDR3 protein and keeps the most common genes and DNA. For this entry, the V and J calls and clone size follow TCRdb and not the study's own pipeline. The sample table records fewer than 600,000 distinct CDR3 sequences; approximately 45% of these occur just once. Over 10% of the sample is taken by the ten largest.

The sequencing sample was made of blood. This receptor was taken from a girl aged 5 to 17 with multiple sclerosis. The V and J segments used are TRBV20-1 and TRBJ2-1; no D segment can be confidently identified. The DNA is TGCAGTGCTAGAGAGTCTGGTAATGAGCAGTTCTTC. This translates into CSARESGNEQFF.